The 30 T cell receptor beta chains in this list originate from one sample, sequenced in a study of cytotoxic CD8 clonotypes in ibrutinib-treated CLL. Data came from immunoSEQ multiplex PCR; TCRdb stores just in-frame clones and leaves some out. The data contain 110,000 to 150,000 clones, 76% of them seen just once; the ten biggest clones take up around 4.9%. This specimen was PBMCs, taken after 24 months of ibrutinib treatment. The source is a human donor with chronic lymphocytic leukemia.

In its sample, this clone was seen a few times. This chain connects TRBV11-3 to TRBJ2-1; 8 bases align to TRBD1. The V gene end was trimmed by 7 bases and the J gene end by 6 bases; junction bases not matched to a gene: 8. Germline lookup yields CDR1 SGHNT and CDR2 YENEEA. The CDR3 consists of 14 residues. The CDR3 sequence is CASTPGGPSNEQFF. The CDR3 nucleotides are TGTGCCAGCACACCAGGGGGCCCCAGCAATGAGCAGTTCTTC.

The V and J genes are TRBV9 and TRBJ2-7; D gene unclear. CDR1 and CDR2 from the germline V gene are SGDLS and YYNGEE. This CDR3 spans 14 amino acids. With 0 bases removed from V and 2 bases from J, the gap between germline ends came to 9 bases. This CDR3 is CASSVDGLTYEQYF. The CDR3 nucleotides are TGTGCCAGCAGCGTAGACGGGCTTACCTACGAGCAGTACTTC.

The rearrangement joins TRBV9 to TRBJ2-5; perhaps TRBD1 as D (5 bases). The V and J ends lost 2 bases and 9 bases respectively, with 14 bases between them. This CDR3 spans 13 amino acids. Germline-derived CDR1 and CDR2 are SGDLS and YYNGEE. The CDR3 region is CASSVGSVGAQYF. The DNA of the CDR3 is TGTGCCAGCAGCGTGGGGTCGGTAGGGGCCCAGTACTTC.

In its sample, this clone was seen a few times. The CDR3, as DNA: TGTGCCAGCAGAATCGACAGTAGGGATGGCTACACCTTC. Amino acids: CASRIDSRDGYTF. This chain links TRBV28 with TRBJ1-2, with D perhaps matching TRBD1 (5 bases). Germline V lookup: CDR1 MDHEN, CDR2 SYDVKM. The CDR3 has 13 amino acids. Trimming shortened V by 6 bases and J by 6 bases, and 14 bases separated the two germline ends.

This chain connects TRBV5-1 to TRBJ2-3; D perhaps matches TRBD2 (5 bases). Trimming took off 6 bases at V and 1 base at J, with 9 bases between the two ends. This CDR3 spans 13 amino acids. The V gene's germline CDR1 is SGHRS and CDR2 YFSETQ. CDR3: CASTRARTDTQYF. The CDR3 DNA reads TGCGCCAGCACGCGGGCCCGCACAGATACGCAGTATTTT. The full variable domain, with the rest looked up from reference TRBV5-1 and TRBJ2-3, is KAGVTQTPRYLIKTRGQQVTLSCSPISGHRSVSWYQQTPGQGLQFLFEYFSETQRNKGNFPGRFSGRQFSNSRSEMNVSTLELGDSALYLCASTRARTDTQYFGPGTRLTVL.

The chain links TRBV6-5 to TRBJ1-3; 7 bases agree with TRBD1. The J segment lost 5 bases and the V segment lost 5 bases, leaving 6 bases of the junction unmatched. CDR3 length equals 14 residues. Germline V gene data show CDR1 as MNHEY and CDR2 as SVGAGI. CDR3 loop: CASSPRQGRNTIYF. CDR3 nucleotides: TGTGCCAGCAGTCCCCGACAGGGTAGAAACACCATATATTTT.

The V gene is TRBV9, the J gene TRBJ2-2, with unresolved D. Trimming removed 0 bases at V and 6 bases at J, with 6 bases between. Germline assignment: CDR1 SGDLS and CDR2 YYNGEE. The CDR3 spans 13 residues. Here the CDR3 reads CASSVVPAGELFF. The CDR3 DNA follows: TGTGCCAGCAGCGTAGTTCCGGCCGGGGAGCTGTTTTTT.

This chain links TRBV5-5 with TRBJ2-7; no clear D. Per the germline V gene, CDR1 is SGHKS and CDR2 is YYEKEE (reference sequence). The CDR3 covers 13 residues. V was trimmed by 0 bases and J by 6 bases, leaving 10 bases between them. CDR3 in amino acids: CASSLAVQGEQYF. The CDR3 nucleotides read TGTGCCAGCAGCTTGGCCGTGCAAGGCGAGCAGTACTTC.

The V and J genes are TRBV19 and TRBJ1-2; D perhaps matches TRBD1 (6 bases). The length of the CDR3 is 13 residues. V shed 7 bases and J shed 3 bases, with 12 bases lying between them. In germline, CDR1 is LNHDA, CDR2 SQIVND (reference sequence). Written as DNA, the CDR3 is TGTGCCAGTACGCCCCGACAGGACTATGGCTACACCTTC. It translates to CASTPRQDYGYTF.

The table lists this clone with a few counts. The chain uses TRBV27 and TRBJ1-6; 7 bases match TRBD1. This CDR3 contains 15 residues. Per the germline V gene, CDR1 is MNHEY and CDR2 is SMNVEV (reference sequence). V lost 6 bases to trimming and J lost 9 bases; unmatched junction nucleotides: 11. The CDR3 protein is CASSGGQLRFSPLHF. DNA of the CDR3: TGTGCCAGCAGCGGGGGACAGCTACGGTTTTCACCCCTCCACTTT.

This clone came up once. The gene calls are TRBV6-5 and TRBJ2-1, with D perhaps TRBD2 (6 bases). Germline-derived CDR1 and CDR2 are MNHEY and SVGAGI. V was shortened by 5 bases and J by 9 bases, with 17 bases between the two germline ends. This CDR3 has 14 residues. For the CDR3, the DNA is TGTGCCAGCAGTCGGGGAGGCAGTAGGGGTGAGCAGTTCTTC. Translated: CASSRGGSRGEQFF.

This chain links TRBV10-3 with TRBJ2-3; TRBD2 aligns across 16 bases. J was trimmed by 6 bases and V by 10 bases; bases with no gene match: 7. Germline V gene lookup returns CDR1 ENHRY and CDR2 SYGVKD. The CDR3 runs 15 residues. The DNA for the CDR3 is TGTGCCACCGGGACTAGCGGGGGGGCTGCGGATACGCAGTATTTT. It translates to CATGTSGGAADTQYF.

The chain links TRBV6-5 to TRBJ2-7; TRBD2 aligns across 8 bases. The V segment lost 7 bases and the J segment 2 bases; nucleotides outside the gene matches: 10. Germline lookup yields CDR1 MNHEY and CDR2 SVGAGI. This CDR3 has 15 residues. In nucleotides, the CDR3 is TGTGCCAGCACCCAACTAGCGGTCGGGGCCTACGAGCAGTACTTC. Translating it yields CASTQLAVGAYEQYF.

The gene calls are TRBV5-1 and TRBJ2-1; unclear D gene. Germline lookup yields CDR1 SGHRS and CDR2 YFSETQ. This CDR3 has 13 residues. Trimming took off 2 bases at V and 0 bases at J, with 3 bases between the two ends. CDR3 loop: CASSFPSYNEQFF. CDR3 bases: TGCGCCAGCAGCTTCCCCTCCTACAATGAGCAGTTCTTC.

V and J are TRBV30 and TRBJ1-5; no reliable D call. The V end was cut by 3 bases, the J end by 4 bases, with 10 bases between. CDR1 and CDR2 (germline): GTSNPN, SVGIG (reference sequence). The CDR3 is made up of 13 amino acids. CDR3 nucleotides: TGTGCCTGGAGCCTCGGGCTAAATCAGCCCCAGCATTTT. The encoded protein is CAWSLGLNQPQHF. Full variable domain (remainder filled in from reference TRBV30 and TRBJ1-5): SQTIHQWPATLVQPVGSPLSLECTVEGTSNPNLYWYRQAAGRGLQLLFYSVGIGQISSEVPQNLSASRPQDRQFILSSKKLLLSDSGFYLCAWSLGLNQPQHFGDGTRLSIL.

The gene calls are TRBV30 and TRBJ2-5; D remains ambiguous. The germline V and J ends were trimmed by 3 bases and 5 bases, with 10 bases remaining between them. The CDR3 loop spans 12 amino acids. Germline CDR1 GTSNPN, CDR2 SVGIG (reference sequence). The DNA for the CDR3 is TGTGCCTGGAGCCTAGGGTGGGAGACCCAGTACTTC. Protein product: CAWSLGWETQYF.

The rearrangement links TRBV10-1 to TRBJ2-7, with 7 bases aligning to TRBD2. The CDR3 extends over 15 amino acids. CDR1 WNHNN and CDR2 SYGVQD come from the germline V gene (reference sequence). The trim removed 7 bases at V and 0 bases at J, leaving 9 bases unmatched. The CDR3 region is CASTRGTTSSYEQYF. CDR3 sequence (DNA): TGCGCCAGCACCAGAGGGACTACGAGCTCCTACGAGCAGTACTTC.

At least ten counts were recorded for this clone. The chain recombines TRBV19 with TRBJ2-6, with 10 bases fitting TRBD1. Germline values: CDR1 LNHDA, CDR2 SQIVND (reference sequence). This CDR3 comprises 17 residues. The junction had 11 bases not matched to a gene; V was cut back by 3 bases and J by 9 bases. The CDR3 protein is CASSIGDRGWWGNVLTF. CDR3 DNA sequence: TGTGCCAGTAGTATTGGGGACAGGGGATGGTGGGGCAACGTCCTGACTTTC. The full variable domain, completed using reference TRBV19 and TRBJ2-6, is DGGITQSPKYLFRKEGQNVTLSCEQNLNHDAMYWYRQDPGQGLRLIYYSQIVNDFQKGDIAEGYSVSREKKESFPLTVTSAQKNPTAFYLCASSIGDRGWWGNVLTFGAGSRLTVL.

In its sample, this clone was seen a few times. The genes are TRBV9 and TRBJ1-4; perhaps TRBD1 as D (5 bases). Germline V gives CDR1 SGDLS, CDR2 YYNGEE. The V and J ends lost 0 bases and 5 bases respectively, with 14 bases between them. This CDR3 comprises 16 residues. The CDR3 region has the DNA TGTGCCAGCAGCGTAGGGTCGGGGACGGCCAATGAAAAACTGTTTTTT. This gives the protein CASSVGSGTANEKLFF. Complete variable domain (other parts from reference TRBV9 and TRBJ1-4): DSGVTQTPKHLITATGQRVTLRCSPRSGDLSVYWYQQSLDQGLQFLIQYYNGEERAKGNILERFSAQQFPDLHSELNLSSLELGDSALYFCASSVGSGTANEKLFFGSGTQLSVL.

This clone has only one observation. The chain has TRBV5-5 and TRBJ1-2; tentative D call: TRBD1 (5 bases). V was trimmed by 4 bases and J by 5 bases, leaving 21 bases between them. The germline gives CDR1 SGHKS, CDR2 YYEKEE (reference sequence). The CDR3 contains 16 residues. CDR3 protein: CASSHTLLGAKYGYTF. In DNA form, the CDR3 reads TGTGCCAGCAGCCATACCCTCTTAGGGGCGAAATATGGCTACACCTTC.

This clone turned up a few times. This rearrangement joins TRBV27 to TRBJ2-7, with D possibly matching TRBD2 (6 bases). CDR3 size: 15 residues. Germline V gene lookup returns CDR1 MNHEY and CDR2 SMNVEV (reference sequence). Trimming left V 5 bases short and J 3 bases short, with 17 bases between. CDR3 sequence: CASSPRVSGSYEQYF. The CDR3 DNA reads TGTGCCAGCAGTCCCCGGGTTAGCGGAAGCTACGAGCAGTACTTC.

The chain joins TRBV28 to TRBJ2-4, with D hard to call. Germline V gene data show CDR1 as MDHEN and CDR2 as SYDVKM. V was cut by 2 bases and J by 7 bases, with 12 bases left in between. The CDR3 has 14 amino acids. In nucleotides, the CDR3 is TGTGCCAGCAGTTTAGGGCATCCTTGGAACATTCAGTACTTC. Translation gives CASSLGHPWNIQYF.

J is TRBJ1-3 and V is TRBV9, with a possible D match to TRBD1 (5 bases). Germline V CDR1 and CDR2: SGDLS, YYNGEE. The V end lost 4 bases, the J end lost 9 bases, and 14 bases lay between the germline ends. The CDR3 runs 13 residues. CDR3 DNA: TGTGCCAGCAGCTACGCTGGGGGGTCCACCATATATTTT. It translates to CASSYAGGSTIYF.

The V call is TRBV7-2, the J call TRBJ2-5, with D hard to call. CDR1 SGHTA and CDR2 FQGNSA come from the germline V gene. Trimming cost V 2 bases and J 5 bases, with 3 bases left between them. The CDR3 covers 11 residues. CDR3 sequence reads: CASSLYETQYF. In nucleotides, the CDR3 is TGTGCCAGCAGCTTATACGAGACCCAGTACTTC.

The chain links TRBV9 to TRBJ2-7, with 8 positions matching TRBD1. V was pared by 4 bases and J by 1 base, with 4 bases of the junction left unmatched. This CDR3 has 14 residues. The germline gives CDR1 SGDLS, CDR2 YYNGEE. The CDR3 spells CASSTGTGSYEQYF. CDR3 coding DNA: TGTGCCAGCAGCACCGGGACAGGATCCTACGAGCAGTACTTC.

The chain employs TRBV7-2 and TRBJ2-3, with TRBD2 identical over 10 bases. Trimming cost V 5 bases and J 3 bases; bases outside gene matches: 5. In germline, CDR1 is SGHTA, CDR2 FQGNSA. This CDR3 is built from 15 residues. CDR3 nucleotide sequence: TGTGCCAGCAGCACCCTTAGCGGGAGGACAGATACGCAGTATTTT. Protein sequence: CASSTLSGRTDTQYF. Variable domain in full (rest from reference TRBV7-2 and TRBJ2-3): GAGVSQSPSNKVTEKGKDVELRCDPISGHTALYWYRQSLGQGLEFLIYFQGNSAPDKSGLPSDRFSAERTGGSVSTLTIQRTQQEDSAVYLCASSTLSGRTDTQYFGPGTRLTVL.

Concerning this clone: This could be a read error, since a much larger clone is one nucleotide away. This CDR3 is CASSPRGGYGYTF. CDR3 sequence (DNA): TGTGCCAGCAGTCCCCGGGGGGGCTATGGCTACACCTTC. This chain joins TRBV27 and TRBJ1-2; D perhaps matches TRBD1 (5 bases). The V end lost 5 bases, the J end lost 4 bases, and 11 bases lay between the germline ends. This CDR3 has 13 residues. Germline CDR1 reads MNHEY; CDR2 reads SMNVEV (reference sequence).

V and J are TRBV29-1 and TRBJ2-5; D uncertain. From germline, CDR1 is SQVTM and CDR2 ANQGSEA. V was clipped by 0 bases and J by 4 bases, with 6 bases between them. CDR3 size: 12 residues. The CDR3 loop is CSVEDLSETQYF. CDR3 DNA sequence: TGCAGCGTTGAAGATCTCTCAGAGACCCAGTACTTC.

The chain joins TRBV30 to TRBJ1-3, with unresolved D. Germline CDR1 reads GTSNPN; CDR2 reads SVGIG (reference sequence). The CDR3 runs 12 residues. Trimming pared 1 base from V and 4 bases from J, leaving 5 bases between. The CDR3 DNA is TGTGCCTGGAGTGCCTCCGGAAACACCATATATTTT. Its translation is CAWSASGNTIYF.

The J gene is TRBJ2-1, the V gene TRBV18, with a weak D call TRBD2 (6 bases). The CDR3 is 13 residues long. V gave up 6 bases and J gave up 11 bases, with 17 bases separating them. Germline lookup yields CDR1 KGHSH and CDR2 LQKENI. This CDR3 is CASSRGQEEKQFF. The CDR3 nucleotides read TGTGCCAGCTCGCGGGGCCAAGAGGAGAAGCAGTTCTTC.